This T cell receptor (beta chain) was sequenced for a study of Ad26.COV2.S vaccination and SARS-CoV-2 variants. For the study at large: Into the muscle, Ad26.COV2.S was dosed once or twice, 56 days apart.

Noted treatment: around 19 received Ad26.COV2.S at low or high dose, single or two shots; several received placebo; per-sample allocation not given. Material that was analyzed had been drawn on day 63 after the first vaccine or placebo injection. Libraries were prepared by immunoSEQ multiplex PCR; TCRdb keeps only in-frame clonotypes and omits some of them. The sample includes around 450,000 clones, 80% to 95% seen only once; the top ten take 4.3%. This CDR3 is built from 13 residues. Trimming removed 4 bases from V and 5 bases from J; junction bases left unmatched: 1. The chain couples TRBV12-3 or TRBV12-4 to TRBJ1-4; 7 nucleotides line up with TRBD1. The sequenced sample was peripheral blood, obtained in a trial of Ad26.COV2.S vaccine versus placebo. The origin of this receptor is a person aged 18-60 years who received the Ad26.COV2.S COVID-19 vaccine or a placebo. The CDR3: CASSSGQNEKLFF. CDR3 sequence (DNA): TGTGCCAGCAGTTCGGGACAGAATGAAAAACTGTTTTTT.